The 4 T cell receptor beta chains reported below all come from one sample, sequenced in a study of T-cell memory formation after mild COVID-19. TCRdb independently ran MiXCR on the 5' RACE reads; one entry per CDR3 protein. Altogether approximately 480,000 distinct CDR3 sequences are present, 15% to 20% being singletons, with the ten largest covering 9% to 15%. Sample: PBMCs or a T cell subset sorted from them (not recorded which). These receptors were obtained from an adult woman who had mild COVID-19 (a few samples of this study predate the infection). Cell type and time point are not known.

This clonotype has more than one count but fewer than ten. The gene calls are TRBV7-2 and TRBJ2-3; no clear D. From germline, CDR1 is SGHTA and CDR2 FQGNSA. With 5 bases removed from V and 2 bases from J, the gap between germline ends came to 11 bases. The length of the CDR3 is 14 residues. CDR3 in DNA: TGTGCCAGCAGCCCGGTGGTGTACACAGATACGCAGTATTTT. The encoded protein is CASSPVVYTDTQYF.

This clonotype was observed a single time. The chain uses TRBV6-5 and TRBJ2-1, with 13 bases aligning to TRBD2. The CDR3 sequence is 18 residues long. Germline assignment: CDR1 MNHEY and CDR2 SVGAGI. V shed 4 bases, J shed 9 bases, and the junction held 15 bases outside the gene matches. The CDR3 DNA reads TGTGCCAGCAGTTCGACCTCGGGACTAGCGGGACTCGTCGGTGAGCAGTTCTTC. Protein: CASSSTSGLAGLVGEQFF.

CDR3 nucleotides: TGTGCCAGCAGTTACGGTGCAGGGGACTATGGCTACACCTTC. The encoded protein is CASSYGAGDYGYTF. The chain couples TRBV6-5 to TRBJ1-2, with D possibly matching TRBD1 (6 bases). Trimming left V 2 bases short and J 3 bases short, with 10 bases between. This CDR3 contains 14 residues. Germline V gene data show CDR1 as MNHEY and CDR2 as SVGAGI.

This rearrangement joins TRBV9 to TRBJ2-5; a possible D gene is TRBD2 (6 bases). The CDR3 runs 24 residues. V was clipped by 3 bases and J by 1 base, with 40 bases between them. The V gene's germline CDR1 is SGDLS and CDR2 YYNGEE. The CDR3 DNA reads TGTGCCAGCAGCGACCCCGGGGAGGTTGTTTGGCTTGGGAAAATATGTCCTGTCCAAGAGACCCAGTACTTC. Translation gives CASSDPGEVVWLGKICPVQETQYF.